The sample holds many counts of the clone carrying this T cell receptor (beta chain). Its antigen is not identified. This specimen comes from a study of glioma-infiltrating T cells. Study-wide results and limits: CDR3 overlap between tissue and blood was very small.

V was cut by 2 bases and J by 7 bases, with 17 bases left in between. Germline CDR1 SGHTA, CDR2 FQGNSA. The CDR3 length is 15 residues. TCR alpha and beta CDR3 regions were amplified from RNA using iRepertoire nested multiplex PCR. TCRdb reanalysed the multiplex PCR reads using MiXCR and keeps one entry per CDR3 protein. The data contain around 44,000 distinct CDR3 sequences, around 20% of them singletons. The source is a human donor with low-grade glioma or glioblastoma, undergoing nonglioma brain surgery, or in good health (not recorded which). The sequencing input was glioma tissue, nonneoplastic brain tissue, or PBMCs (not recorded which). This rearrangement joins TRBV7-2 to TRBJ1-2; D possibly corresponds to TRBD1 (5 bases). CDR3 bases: TGTGCCAGCAGCTTATATTCGGGGCTGATTGGTGGCTACACCTTC. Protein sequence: CASSLYSGLIGGYTF.